These T cell receptor beta chains were read from a single sample in a study of graft-versus-host responses after intestinal transplantation. The antigens for these receptors are not known. Assay: immunoSEQ multiplex PCR; the TCRdb copy retains only in-frame clones and omits some. The sample consists of about 36,000 clones, around 94% of them appearing once. The sample here was unstimulated CD4+ T cells sorted from spleen or lymph node cells, taken before transplant. The receptor set was obtained from a human donor who was the organ donor for an intestinal transplant. Each CDR3 is given with its conserved first and last residue. D genes are given only for firm matches.

v_call,j_call,d_call,cdr3_nt,cdr3_aa
TRBV11-2,TRBJ1-3,TRBD1,TGTGCCAGCAGCCGGACAGGGGAGGGTGGAAACACCATATATTTT,CASSRTGEGGNTIYF
TRBV7-9,TRBJ1-1,NA,TGTGCCAGTGGGAGGGGTGGCGGCACTGAAGCTTTCTTT,CASGRGGGTEAFF
TRBV11-3,TRBJ2-3,TRBD2,TGTGCCAGCAGCCAGGGGAGGTTCGGGGGGGTTGGCGCAGATACGCAGTATTTT,CASSQGRFGGVGADTQYF
TRBV11-3,TRBJ2-2,NA,TGTGCCAGCGGCGGGGGCAGGGGCCAACCGAAGAACACCGGGGAGCTGTTTTTT,CASGGGRGQPKNTGELFF
TRBV7-9,TRBJ2-1,TRBD2,TGTGCCAGCAGCCCGACATCCCCTAGCGGTTACAATGAGCAGTTCTTC,CASSPTSPSGYNEQFF
TRBV10-3,TRBJ1-2,NA,TGTGCCATCAGTGACAGGGGCTATGGCTACACCTTC,CAISDRGYGYTF
TRBV5-1,TRBJ1-3,NA,TGCGCCAGCAGCTTGGAGGGTCAGGGAAACACCATATATTTT,CASSLEGQGNTIYF
TRBV10-3,TRBJ2-7,NA,TGTGCCATCAGTGAGGGGGGGAAGGGGGCCTACGAGCAGTACTTC,CAISEGGKGAYEQYF
TRBV6-1,TRBJ2-2,NA,TGTGCCAGCCGATACACCGGGGAGCTGTTTTTT,CASRYTGELFF
TRBV27,TRBJ1-2,TRBD1,TGTGCCAGCAGGATAACTACCGGGACAGGGAGAAATGGCTACACCTTC,CASRITTGTGRNGYTF
TRBV7-2,TRBJ2-3,NA,TGTGCCAGCAGCTTATTTATCGGTACGCAGTATTTT,CASSLFIGTQYF
TRBV6-1,TRBJ2-3,TRBD1,TGTGCCAGCAGTGAATCGGCCCTGGCAGGGGGAATAGATACGCAGTATTTT,CASSESALAGGIDTQYF
TRBV7-2,TRBJ1-1,NA,TGTGCCAGCAGCACGATGGGGGGGAACACTGAAGCTTTCTTT,CASSTMGGNTEAFF
TRBV11-2,TRBJ1-2,NA,TGTGCCAGCAGCTTACATCAGGACTCCCCAGAGGGCTACACCTTC,CASSLHQDSPEGYTF